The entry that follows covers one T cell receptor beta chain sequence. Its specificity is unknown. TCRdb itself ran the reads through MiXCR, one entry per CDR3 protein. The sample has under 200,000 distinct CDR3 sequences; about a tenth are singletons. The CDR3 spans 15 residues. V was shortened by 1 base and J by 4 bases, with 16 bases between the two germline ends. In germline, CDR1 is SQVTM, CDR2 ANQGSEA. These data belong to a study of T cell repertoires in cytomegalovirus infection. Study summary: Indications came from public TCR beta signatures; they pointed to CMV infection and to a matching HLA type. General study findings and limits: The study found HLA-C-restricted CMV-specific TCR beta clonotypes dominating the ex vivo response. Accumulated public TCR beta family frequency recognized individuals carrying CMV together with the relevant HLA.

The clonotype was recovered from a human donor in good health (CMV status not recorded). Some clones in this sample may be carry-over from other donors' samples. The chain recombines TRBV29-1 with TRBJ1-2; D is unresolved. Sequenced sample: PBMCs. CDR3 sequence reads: CSVEGGPVMTYGYTF. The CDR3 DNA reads TGCAGCGTTGAAGGCGGTCCAGTCATGACCTATGGCTACACCTTC.